Each of the 19 T cell receptor beta chains below was sequenced from the same sample in a study of regulatory T cells in long-lasting Graves disease. iRepertoire HTBI primers and Arm-PCR of CDR3 regions built TCR beta libraries. MiXCR, run by TCRdb on the multiplex PCR reads, gives a single entry per CDR3 protein. The sample has a few hundred thousand distinct CDR3 sequences; roughly 12% are singletons. The sample's time point: newly diagnosed GD, antithyroid drugs for less than 3 months. From PBMCs, RNA was extracted and then used to make the TCR library. These data were also filed under a second study, of T cells in Graves' hyperthyroidism and ophthalmopathy.

The source was peripheral blood mononuclear cells (PBMCs), collected at new diagnosis, from a patient treated with antithyroid drugs. Receptors were obtained from a young woman with Graves disease.

This clonotype was seen at least ten times. This rearrangement joins TRBV15 to TRBJ1-5; no clear D gene. V lost 1 base and J 6 bases, leaving 7 bases between the germline ends. CDR3 length: 13 amino acids. The germline V gene encodes CDR1 LNHNV and CDR2 YYDKDF (reference sequence). The CDR3 bases are TGTGCCACCAGCAGAGCATGGGGTCAGCCCCAGCATTTT. Encoded protein: CATSRAWGQPQHF. The full variable domain, with the rest looked up from reference TRBV15 and TRBJ1-5, is DAMVIQNPRYQVTQFGKPVTLSCSQTLNHNVMYWYQQKSSQAPKLLFHYYDKDFNNEADTPDNFQSRRPNTSFCFLDIRSPGLGDTAMYLCATSRAWGQPQHFGDGTRLSIL.

The chain links TRBV6-1 to TRBJ2-5; 11 positions match TRBD2. CDR3 length equals 14 residues. With V trimmed by 8 bases and J by 5 bases, 7 bases remained unmatched. Germline V CDR1 and CDR2: MNHNS, SASEGT. CDR3 bases: TGTGCCAGCGAGATAGCGGGGGGGGGGGAGACCCAGTACTTC. This encodes CASEIAGGGETQYF.

This clonotype was observed many times. The chain carries TRBV11-2 and TRBJ2-5; the D is unclear. CDR1 and CDR2 from the germline V gene are SGHAT and FQNNGV. The CDR3 contains 19 residues. Trimming left V 5 bases short and J 1 base short, with 26 bases between. CDR3 DNA sequence: TGTGCCAGCAGCCCTCCTAGAAATAATAACCGTGACCCCCAAGAGACCCAGTACTTC. This codes for CASSPPRNNNRDPQETQYF.

This clonotype showed up many times. The CDR3 DNA reads TGTGCCAGCAGGGGGGGTGGAGATACGCAGTATTTT. Protein product: CASRGGGDTQYF. The genes are TRBV2 and TRBJ2-3, with a weak D call TRBD2 (6 bases). The germline V gene encodes CDR1 SNHLY and CDR2 FYNNEI. Trimming cost V 6 bases and J 5 bases, with 9 bases left between them. The CDR3 spans 12 residues.

This chain joins TRBV6-2 or TRBV6-3 and TRBJ2-5; perhaps TRBD1 as D (6 bases). Germline V gene lookup returns CDR1 MNHEY and CDR2 SVGEGT. Trimming stripped 3 bases from V and 1 base from J, with 12 bases between. This CDR3 is built from 15 residues. The chain's CDR3 is CASSYFRGGQETQYF. The CDR3, as DNA: TGTGCCAGCAGTTATTTCCGAGGGGGCCAAGAGACCCAGTACTTC.

This clonotype was detected many times. The V and J genes are TRBV6-5 and TRBJ2-5, with 13 bases aligning to TRBD2. Germline V gene data show CDR1 as MNHEY and CDR2 as SVGAGI. The CDR3 is 17 residues long. With V trimmed by 2 bases and J by 1 base, 4 bases remained unmatched. CDR3 bases: TGTGCCAGCAGTTACCGCCGACTAGCGGGGGGCCAAGAGACCCAGTACTTC. It yields the protein CASSYRRLAGGQETQYF.

This clonotype appeared many times. The genes are TRBV12-3 or TRBV12-4 and TRBJ1-1; D call uncertain. CDR3 length: 15 residues. Trimming removed 7 bases at V and 0 bases at J, with 15 bases between. The CDR3 here is CASTPVGLLNTEAFF. The CDR3 coding sequence is TGTGCCAGCACCCCGGTAGGTCTTCTGAACACTGAAGCTTTCTTT.

In this sample, this clonotype turned up many times. Written as DNA, the CDR3 is TGTGCCAGCAGCCCACTATTAGGGGACCATCCCTACAATGAGCAGTTCTTC. Amino acid sequence: CASSPLLGDHPYNEQFF. The chain uses TRBV11-2 and TRBJ2-1; the D gene could be TRBD1 or TRBD2 (5 bases each). The CDR3 covers 17 residues. CDR1 is SGHAT and CDR2 is FQNNGV in the germline V gene. V was shortened by 5 bases and J by 2 bases, with 19 bases between the two germline ends.

This clonotype has a handful of counts. The chain has TRBV4-3 and TRBJ1-2, with D perhaps matching TRBD1 (6 bases). The germline V gene encodes CDR1 LGHNA and CDR2 YSLEER. V was pared by 4 bases and J by 2 bases, with 14 bases between. The CDR3 consists of 15 residues. The CDR3 nucleotides read TGCGCCAGCAGCCCACATCCCAGGGGAAACTATGGCTACACCTTC. As protein: CASSPHPRGNYGYTF.

As for this clonotype: A read error is possible here, since a much larger clone lies one base away. CDR3 loop: CASTPTTGNEQFF. CDR3 DNA: TGTGCCAGCACTCCGACGACAGGGAATGAGCAGTTCTTC. The gene calls are TRBV28 and TRBJ2-1; 7 bases are a match to TRBD1. V shed 7 bases, J shed 7 bases, and the junction held 7 bases outside the gene matches. The CDR3 is made up of 13 amino acids. Germline CDR1 and CDR2: MDHEN and SYDVKM.

This clonotype was observed many times. The junction and the germline gene differ at one end; a read error may be behind it. This chain links TRBV5-5 with TRBJ2-2; TRBD1 agrees at 9 bases. The CDR3 is 17 amino acids. CDR1 is SGHKS and CDR2 is YYEKEE in the germline V gene (reference sequence). The CDR3 nucleotides read TGCGCCAGCAGCTCCCGCTGGGACAGGGCCTTCGTCGGGGAGCTGTTTTTT. This encodes CASSSRWDRAFVGELFF.

There are many counts of this clonotype. The CDR3 DNA follows: TGCAGTGCTTCCGACAGGGACAACACTGAAGCTTTCTTT. Its protein product is CSASDRDNTEAFF. V and J are TRBV20-1 and TRBJ1-1; TRBD1 matches at 7 bases. The CDR3 totals 13 residues. Trimming removed 5 bases from V and 2 bases from J; junction bases left unmatched: 5. Germline assignment: CDR1 DFQATT and CDR2 SNEGSKA (reference sequence).

This clonotype has ten or more counts. The chain employs TRBV10-3 and TRBJ2-2, with D perhaps matching TRBD2 (5 bases). V gave up 4 bases and J gave up 5 bases, with 14 bases separating them. CDR3 length equals 15 residues. CDR1 ENHRY and CDR2 SYGVKD come from the germline V gene. The chain's CDR3 is CAISVRGMGTGELFF. The CDR3, as DNA: TGTGCCATCAGTGTACGAGGGATGGGAACCGGGGAGCTGTTTTTT.

This clonotype has more than one count but fewer than ten. The rearrangement links TRBV6-9 to TRBJ1-5, with D unresolved. This CDR3 is built from 14 residues. V was pared by 4 bases and J by 5 bases, with 12 bases between. The V gene's germline CDR1 is MNHGY and CDR2 SVAAGI. The CDR3 region is CASSFLLVDQPQHF. The CDR3 nucleotides read TGTGCCAGCAGTTTCCTCCTCGTTGATCAGCCCCAGCATTTT.

At least ten counts were recorded for this clonotype. The chain links TRBV7-3 to TRBJ1-6; tentatively, D is TRBD1 (6 bases). Trimming left V 0 bases short and J 9 bases short, with 9 bases between. The CDR3 is 14 amino acids. CDR1 and CDR2 from the germline V gene are SGHTA and FQGTGA. The CDR3 protein is CASSLTLQGSPLHF. The CDR3 coding sequence is TGTGCCAGCAGCTTAACCCTACAGGGTTCACCCCTCCACTTT.

The chain links TRBV20-1 to TRBJ1-4, with D possibly matching TRBD1 (6 bases). This CDR3 has 14 amino acids. Looked up from germline, CDR1 is DFQATT and CDR2 is SNEGSKA (reference sequence). Trimming left V 2 bases short and J 5 bases short, with 12 bases between. The CDR3 sequence: CSARQGLPNEKLFF. The CDR3 DNA reads as TGCAGTGCTAGACAGGGGCTACCGAATGAAAAACTGTTTTTT.

This chain links TRBV9 with TRBJ1-6, with TRBD1 identical over 9 bases. The CDR3 has 13 residues. Per the germline V gene, CDR1 is SGDLS and CDR2 is YYNGEE. V lost 3 bases and J lost 10; bases outside the gene matches: 2. CDR3 DNA sequence: TGTGCCAGCAGCGGGGGACAGGGATCACCCCTCCACTTT. Its translation is CASSGGQGSPLHF. Supplemented by reference TRBV9 and TRBJ1-6, the full variable domain reads DSGVTQTPKHLITATGQRVTLRCSPRSGDLSVYWYQQSLDQGLQFLIQYYNGEERAKGNILERFSAQQFPDLHSELNLSSLELGDSALYFCASSGGQGSPLHFGNGTRLTVT.

Ten or more counts support this clonotype. This sequence joins TRBV12-3 or TRBV12-4 and TRBJ1-3, with D unresolved. V gave up 5 bases and J gave up 7 bases, with 9 bases separating them. The length of the CDR3 is 12 residues. CDR3 nucleotide sequence: TGTGCCAGCAGTCCCGTGGGGAACACCATATATTTT. It yields the protein CASSPVGNTIYF.

This chain uses TRBV7-9 with TRBJ1-1; D not resolved. The CDR3 sequence is 17 residues long. Trimming took 5 bases from V and 1 from J, leaving 20 bases between them. CDR1 is SEHNR and CDR2 is FQNEAQ in the germline V gene (reference sequence). The CDR3 DNA sequence: TGTGCCAGCAGCCTCCCACTCGGGGAGGCCTCGAACACTGAAGCTTTCTTT. As protein: CASSLPLGEASNTEAFF.